The present T cell receptor beta chain was sequenced within a study of OX40 agonist ivuxolimab in advanced cancers. Study context: Patients receiving dose escalation had hepatocellular carcinoma, melanoma, renal cell or head and neck cancer. Cohort: 82.7% men, mean age approximately 64, aged about 23 to 79. Findings of the study overall: Dose levels from 0.1 to 3.0 mg/kg saw CD4+ and CD8+ blood T cells expand clonally by week 6. Expanded clones were, on average, more numerous in CD8+ T cells than in CD4+.

To note about this clone: The antigen remains unidentified. Other nucleotide sequences from this sample produce the same CDR3.

Some clones are missing from TCRdb's copy, which holds only in-frame ones; the method was immunoSEQ multiplex PCR. This sample has over 45,000 clones; less than 85% occur once, and the top ten carry less than 2%. From germline, CDR1 is SGDLS and CDR2 YYNGEE. V was pared by 4 bases and J by 1 base, with 14 bases between. The CDR3 is made up of 16 amino acids. V gene TRBV9 combines with J gene TRBJ2-2; D may be TRBD1 (6 bases). The clonotype originates from an adult with an advanced solid tumor such as melanoma, head and neck, liver or kidney cancer. The specimen was CD4+ or CD8+ T cells sorted from blood, collected in a trial of the OX40 agonist ivuxolimab. Written as DNA, the CDR3 is TGTGCCAGCAGCACGGCGACAGGATGGAACACCGGGGAGCTGTTTTTT. The encoded protein is CASSTATGWNTGELFF. The complete variable domain, with remaining parts taken from reference TRBV9 and TRBJ2-2, reads DSGVTQTPKHLITATGQRVTLRCSPRSGDLSVYWYQQSLDQGLQFLIQYYNGEERAKGNILERFSAQQFPDLHSELNLSSLELGDSALYFCASSTATGWNTGELFFGEGSRLTVL.